The 27 T cell receptor beta chains reported below all come from one sample, sequenced in a study of post-analysis software for immune sequencing data. Study-wide results and limits: In patients, about 5 TRBV segments were more frequent than in controls, with TRBV5-6, TRBV5-1 and TRBV20-1 among them.

No antigen has been assigned to these receptors. The TCR beta cDNA libraries contained unique molecular identifiers. TCRdb analysed the PCR reads with MiXCR anew, one entry per CDR3 protein. The sample has approximately 770,000 distinct CDR3 sequences, 35% to 55% seen once. The specimen sequenced was blood. The receptors here all came from a girl aged 5-17 years with multiple sclerosis.

The chain recombines TRBV7-9 with TRBJ2-5; tentatively, D is TRBD1 (6 bases). The germline V gene has CDR1 SEHNR and CDR2 FQNEAQ (reference sequence). The CDR3 consists of 13 residues. Trimming shortened V by 10 bases and J by 4 bases, and 16 bases separated the two germline ends. The CDR3 spells CATQLVGGETQYF. CDR3 sequence (DNA): TGTGCCACCCAGTTGGTAGGGGGAGAGACCCAGTACTTC.

A few counts support this clonotype. This chain joins TRBV29-1 and TRBJ2-1; D unresolved. This CDR3 has 11 amino acids. Germline V gene lookup returns CDR1 SQVTM and CDR2 ANQGSEA. Between the trimmed V and J ends, which lost 4 bases and 9 bases, there was a span of 10 bases. The CDR3 DNA reads as TGCAGCGTTGCCTCAGGAATTGAGCAGTTCTTC. Residues: CSVASGIEQFF.

This clonotype was seen once. The chain couples TRBV3-1 to TRBJ2-1, with D possibly TRBD2 on 6 matching bases. The CDR3 has 16 residues. The ends were cut back, 1 base at V and 5 bases at J, with 15 bases in the middle. Germline CDR1 LGHDT, CDR2 YNNKEL (reference sequence). This CDR3 reads CASSQAPGLTNNEQFF. Written as DNA, the CDR3 is TGTGCCAGCAGCCAAGCCCCGGGACTCACCAACAATGAGCAGTTCTTC.

This rearrangement joins TRBV5-1 to TRBJ2-1; D unclear. Germline-derived CDR1 and CDR2 are SGHRS and YFSETQ. This CDR3 has 13 residues. V was pared by 0 bases and J by 8 bases, with 9 bases between. In DNA form, the CDR3 reads TGCGCCAGCAGCTTGGGGTGGCCTGATGAGCAGTTCTTC. Translating gives CASSLGWPDEQFF. Together with reference TRBV5-1 and TRBJ2-1, the CDR3 gives the full variable domain: KAGVTQTPRYLIKTRGQQVTLSCSPISGHRSVSWYQQTPGQGLQFLFEYFSETQRNKGNFPGRFSGRQFSNSRSEMNVSTLELGDSALYLCASSLGWPDEQFFGPGTRLTVL.

This chain uses TRBV24-1 with TRBJ2-1, with 8 bases that match TRBD1. In germline, CDR1 is KGHDR, CDR2 SFDVKD. This CDR3 spans 16 amino acids. Trimming cost V 1 base and J 7 bases; bases outside gene matches: 8. The CDR3 nucleotides are TGTGCCACCAGTGATTTCCACAGGGGGAAAAGGAATGAGCAGTTCTTC. Encoded protein: CATSDFHRGKRNEQFF.

The CDR3 sequence: CASSSGLAGVGLRSDTQYF. DNA for the CDR3: TGTGCCAGCAGCTCGGGACTAGCGGGAGTCGGTTTGAGGTCAGATACGCAGTATTTT. This rearrangement joins TRBV7-9 to TRBJ2-3, with TRBD2 matching 14 bases. The CDR3 is made up of 19 amino acids. V dropped 4 bases and J dropped 4; count of bases not matched to a gene: 13. In germline, CDR1 is SEHNR, CDR2 FQNEAQ (reference sequence).

This clonotype was detected a few times. This chain links TRBV12-3 or TRBV12-4 with TRBJ1-2; the match to TRBD1 covers 7 bases. The CDR3 loop spans 15 amino acids. Trimming removed 4 bases from V and 2 bases from J; junction bases left unmatched: 7. The CDR3 loop is CASSSPPTGNYGYTF. The CDR3, as DNA: TGTGCCAGCAGTTCTCCCCCGACAGGGAACTATGGCTACACCTTC.

This sequence joins TRBV29-1 and TRBJ2-5, with 14 positions matching TRBD2. This CDR3 region has 16 residues. After removal of 8 bases from V and 5 bases from J, the junction contained 13 bases not matched to a gene. Germline CDR1 and CDR2: SQVTM and ANQGSEA. The CDR3 region is CSLPPGLAGDPETQYF. The CDR3 DNA reads as TGCAGCCTACCGCCGGGACTAGCGGGAGACCCGGAGACCCAGTACTTC.

The gene calls are TRBV5-5 and TRBJ2-7; D perhaps matches TRBD1 (5 bases). CDR1 is SGHKS, CDR2 YYEKEE, per germline (reference sequence). Trimming removed 0 bases at V and 5 bases at J, with 9 bases between. CDR3 length: 13 amino acids. CDR3 DNA sequence: TGTGCCAGCAGCTTGGTCAGGGAAGACGAGCAGTACTTC. It specifies CASSLVREDEQYF.

This clonotype was seen only a few times. J is TRBJ2-7 and V is TRBV5-5; TRBD2 aligns across 9 bases. Germline values: CDR1 SGHKS, CDR2 YYEKEE (reference sequence). The CDR3 length is 14 residues. V lost 3 bases, J lost 3 bases, and 4 bases stayed unmatched. Here the CDR3 DNA reads TGTGCCAGCAGCTATGGGACTAGCAACTACGAGCAGTACTTC. Protein: CASSYGTSNYEQYF.

This rearrangement joins TRBV2 to TRBJ1-2; D unclear. The CDR3 length is 11 residues. The V end lost 2 bases, the J end lost 4 bases, and 2 bases lay between the germline ends. Germline V CDR1 and CDR2: SNHLY, FYNNEI. The CDR3 here is CASSEFYGYTF. The CDR3 DNA is TGTGCCAGCAGTGAATTCTATGGCTACACCTTC.

In its sample, this clonotype was seen a few times. This chain joins TRBV13 and TRBJ2-7, with D possibly matching TRBD1 (6 bases). TRBJ2-5 matches the DNA end more closely, so the J call is doubtful. Germline CDR1 is PRHDT and CDR2 is FYEKMQ (reference sequence). This CDR3 has 13 residues. CDR3 bases: TGTGCCAGCAGCTCGACAGGAAGAGAGACCCAGTACTTC. As protein: CASSSTGRETQYF.

A single count supports this clonotype. The chain joins TRBV10-3 to TRBJ2-3, with 9 bases that match TRBD1. The junction had 6 bases not matched to a gene; V was cut back by 4 bases and J by 4 bases. The CDR3 consists of 15 residues. CDR1 ENHRY and CDR2 SYGVKD come from the germline V gene. In DNA form, the CDR3 reads TGTGCCATCAGTGTCGAGGGACAGGGCCCAGATACGCAGTATTTT. It yields the protein CAISVEGQGPDTQYF.

This clonotype turned up a few times. This rearrangement joins TRBV20-1 to TRBJ2-3; maybe TRBD1 (6 bases). The CDR3 has 13 residues. V was cut by 6 bases and J by 4 bases, with 14 bases left in between. From germline, CDR1 is DFQATT and CDR2 SNEGSKA (reference sequence). DNA for the CDR3: TGCAGTGCCTCGTCCGAGGGGGCAGATACGCAGTATTTT. Protein product: CSASSEGADTQYF.

This clonotype was seen only a few times. The chain joins TRBV7-2 to TRBJ1-1; D is possibly TRBD1 (5 bases). V was shortened by 6 bases and J by 5 bases, with 19 bases between the two germline ends. CDR3 length equals 15 residues. CDR1 SGHTA and CDR2 FQGNSA come from the germline V gene. CDR3 nucleotide sequence: TGTGCCAGCAGTCGAGAACCAGGGAGCTGGACTGAAGCTTTCTTT. This encodes CASSREPGSWTEAFF.

The V gene is TRBV6-6, the J gene TRBJ2-7; D gene uncertain. CDR1 MNHNY and CDR2 SVGAGI come from the germline V gene (reference sequence). The length of the CDR3 is 12 residues. Trimming stripped 0 bases from V and 4 bases from J, with 4 bases between. CDR3 nucleotides: TGTGCCAGCAGTTACTCTAAATACGAGCAGTACTTC. Translated, it gives CASSYSKYEQYF.

This clonotype was seen a few times. The chain employs TRBV20-1 and TRBJ2-3; no definite D call. The V gene lost 6 bases and the J gene lost 2 bases, with 15 bases spanning the gap. Germline assignment: CDR1 DFQATT and CDR2 SNEGSKA (reference sequence). This CDR3 has 14 amino acids. The CDR3 spells CSAERAGPTDTQYF. The CDR3, as DNA: TGCAGTGCGGAACGGGCAGGCCCCACAGATACGCAGTATTTT.

This chain joins TRBV20-1 and TRBJ2-5, with 9 positions matching TRBD2. The CDR3 length is 14 residues. Losses at the gene ends were 7 bases for V and 5 bases for J; bases not matched to a gene: 11. Per germline, CDR1 DFQATT and CDR2 SNEGSKA (reference sequence). In DNA form, the CDR3 reads TGCAGTGAACGGCTAGCGGGGTCGTTGGAGACCCAGTACTTC. It specifies CSERLAGSLETQYF.

The rearrangement links TRBV7-9 to TRBJ2-1; 9 nucleotides align to TRBD2. Germline lookup yields CDR1 SEHNR and CDR2 FQNEAQ (reference sequence). The CDR3 totals 15 residues. Unmatched junction bases numbered 7, after V lost 3 bases and J lost 7 bases. This CDR3 is CASSFASGAGNEQFF. The CDR3 coding sequence is TGTGCCAGCAGCTTCGCTAGCGGGGCGGGGAATGAGCAGTTCTTC.

This clonotype was counted between two and nine times. This chain joins TRBV15 and TRBJ2-7; D not certain. CDR1 and CDR2 (germline): LNHNV, YYDKDF (reference sequence). This CDR3 has 16 amino acids. V was cut by 0 bases and J by 4 bases, with 16 bases left in between. In nucleotides, the CDR3 is TGTGCCACCAGCAGAGATCAAAAGCCTAGGCCTTACGAGCAGTACTTC. Translation: CATSRDQKPRPYEQYF.

A remark on this clonotype: This may arise from a read error, as a much more abundant clone is one base away. The V and J genes are TRBV5-1 and TRBJ2-1; 13 positions match TRBD2. V was clipped by 6 bases and J by 7 bases; unmatched bases: 7. There are 15 residues in the CDR3. Germline loops: CDR1 SGHRS, CDR2 YFSETQ. The DNA for the CDR3 is TGCGCCAGCAACTCGGGACTAGCGGGATCTAATGAGCAGTTCTTC. Residues: CASNSGLAGSNEQFF.

There are a few counts of this clonotype. The CDR3 spells CAISEGAGSNYEQYF. CDR3 bases: TGTGCCATCAGTGAAGGGGCGGGATCTAACTACGAGCAGTACTTC. The chain links TRBV10-3 to TRBJ2-7; a possible D gene is TRBD2 (6 bases). The CDR3 covers 15 residues. Germline assignment: CDR1 ENHRY and CDR2 SYGVKD. The V end was cut by 3 bases, the J end by 3 bases, with 15 bases between.

The genes are TRBV7-2 and TRBJ2-3; 10 bases map to TRBD2. In germline, CDR1 is SGHTA, CDR2 FQGNSA. V shed 3 bases, J shed 4 bases, and the junction held 7 bases outside the gene matches. The CDR3 contains 16 residues. DNA for the CDR3: TGTGCCAGCAGCTTCGCTCTAGCGGGAGCAGCAGATACGCAGTATTTT. This sequence encodes CASSFALAGAADTQYF.

The V call is TRBV30, the J call TRBJ2-7; D is possibly TRBD1 (6 bases). This CDR3 region has 13 residues. The ends were cut back, 1 base at V and 2 bases at J, with 9 bases in the middle. Germline CDR1 is GTSNPN and CDR2 is SVGIG (reference sequence). CDR3 nucleotide sequence: TGTGCCTGGAGTGGGGACACAGCCTACGAGCAGTACTTC. Protein sequence: CAWSGDTAYEQYF.

This clonotype was recorded a few times. This sequence joins TRBV7-3 and TRBJ2-1; 9 nucleotides match TRBD2. Germline lookup yields CDR1 SGHTA and CDR2 FQGTGA. CDR3 length equals 17 residues. The J segment lost 3 bases and the V segment lost 0 bases, leaving 6 bases of the junction unmatched. CDR3 sequence (DNA): TGTGCCAGCAGCTTAACTGCTAGCGGGGCCAACTACAATGAGCAGTTCTTC. This sequence encodes CASSLTASGANYNEQFF.

The gene calls are TRBV20-1 and TRBJ2-3, with D perhaps TRBD1 or TRBD2 (5 bases each). This CDR3 is built from 13 residues. The V end lost 8 bases, the J end lost 0 bases, and 12 bases lay between the germline ends. Germline-derived CDR1 and CDR2 are DFQATT and SNEGSKA (reference sequence). The CDR3 DNA reads TGCAGTCTGGGACGGACTAGCACAGATACGCAGTATTTT. The encoded protein is CSLGRTSTDTQYF.

This clonotype was detected a few times. This chain connects TRBV10-3 to TRBJ2-1, with 10 bases matching TRBD2. This CDR3 is built from 16 residues. The J segment lost 6 bases and the V segment lost 0 bases, leaving 5 bases of the junction unmatched. Germline CDR1 is ENHRY and CDR2 is SYGVKD. The DNA of the CDR3 is TGTGCCATCAGTGAGTCCCTAGCGGGAGTGGCCAATGAGCAGTTCTTC. Residues: CAISESLAGVANEQFF.